This is a list of T cell receptor beta chains from one sample in a study of blood T cell repertoires in COVID-19. Clones were sequenced by immunoSEQ multiplex PCR, and TCRdb holds only the in-frame ones, with some missing. Of roughly 150,000 clones listed, approximately 78% are singletons. Sequencing was carried out using peripheral blood. All receptors come from a woman older than 75 with acute or convalescent COVID-19. Both conserved end residues are part of each CDR3. Each record gives: J gene, clone size, D gene, V gene, CDR3 DNA, CDR3 protein. D genes are given only for firm matches. Expanded clones get a size class; other rows say once, few or many, or leave the size out.

TRBJ1-6	NA	NA	TRBV5-8	TGTGCCAGCAGCTTGGATTTCGCAGGGCGGAATTCACCCCTCCACTTT	CASSLDFAGRNSPLHF
TRBJ2-7	NA	NA	TRBV5-1	TGCGCCAGCAGCCCAAATCCGGGGGAGTTCTACGAGCAGTACTTC	CASSPNPGEFYEQYF
TRBJ2-5	once	TRBD2	TRBV3-1/TRBV3-2	TGTGCCAGCAGGTTCAGGGAGGGAGGAGAGACCCAGTACTTC	CASRFREGGETQYF
TRBJ2-7	NA	NA	TRBV18	TGTGCCAGCTCACCGGCGGGGGCCTCGGGATACGAGCAGTACTTC	CASSPAGASGYEQYF
TRBJ2-7	NA	NA	TRBV5-1	TGCGCCAGCAGCAAGGGACCGGAGGGGCTTTACGAGCAGTACTTC	CASSKGPEGLYEQYF
TRBJ1-6	NA	NA	TRBV18	TGTGCCAGCGCCCCCGGTCATTCACCCCTCCACTTT	CASAPGHSPLHF
TRBJ2-2	NA	TRBD2	TRBV5-4	TGTGCCAGCAGCTGGGGGGTTTTCGGACTAGCGGGAGCCGGGGAGCTGTTTTTT	CASSWGVFGLAGAGELFF
TRBJ2-3	NA	NA	TRBV11-2	TGTGCCAGCAGCTCGGGGGGCCGCGGCACAGATACGCAGTATTTT	CASSSGGRGTDTQYF
TRBJ1-5	NA	NA	TRBV7-9	TGTGCCAGCAGCCAACAAGATCAGCCCCAGCATTTT	CASSQQDQPQHF
TRBJ2-7	NA	TRBD2	TRBV4-2	TGTGCCAGCAGCCCCCGGACTAGCGGGAGATCCTACGAGCAGTACTTC	CASSPRTSGRSYEQYF
TRBJ2-2	NA	TRBD2	TRBV5-4	TGTGCCAGCAGCCCCGGACTAGCGGGAGCCGGGGAGCTGTTTTTT	CASSPGLAGAGELFF
TRBJ2-7	few	TRBD2	TRBV10-1	TGCGCCAGCAGTGACCGAGGGAGGTTGGAAGCGGGAGTGTGCTATAAGTACGAGCAGTACTTC	CASSDRGRLEAGVCYKYEQYF
TRBJ1-3	NA	NA	TRBV10-3	TGTGCCATCAGTGAGAACGAAGAGAGAACCTCTGGAAACACCATATATTTT	CAISENEERTSGNTIYF
TRBJ2-2	NA	TRBD1	TRBV11-3	TGTGCCAGCAGCGAGGACAGGGGCACCGGGGAGCTGTTTTTT	CASSEDRGTGELFF
TRBJ1-1	NA	NA	TRBV7-9	TGTGCCAGCAGCGGGGCAGTCATGAACACTGAAGCTTTCTTT	CASSGAVMNTEAFF
TRBJ1-1	NA	NA	TRBV5-1	TGCGCCAGCAGCTTGCAGGGAACAAACACTGAAGCTTTCTTT	CASSLQGTNTEAFF
TRBJ2-3	NA	TRBD1	TRBV9	TGTGCCAGCAGCCGCTACCAACGGACAGGGGTAGATACGCAGTATTTT	CASSRYQRTGVDTQYF
TRBJ1-2	NA	NA	TRBV19	TGTGCCAGTAGAACAGGAAACTATGGCTACACCTTC	CASRTGNYGYTF
TRBJ2-7	NA	NA	TRBV24-1	TGTGCCACCGCCCGCGGCGGGGCTGACGAGCAGTACTTC	CATARGGADEQYF
TRBJ2-3	NA	NA	TRBV11-3	TGTGCCAGCAGCTTAGGGGGGCGTTGGGCAGATACGCAGTATTTT	CASSLGGRWADTQYF
TRBJ1-3	once	NA	TRBV27	TGTGCCAGCAGGATGACAGGCGACTCTGGAAACACCATATATTTT	CASRMTGDSGNTIYF
TRBJ2-6	NA	TRBD2	TRBV28	TGTGCCAGCAGACCCGGACTAGCGGGTATTCTCTCTGGGGCCAACGTCCTGACTTTC	CASRPGLAGILSGANVLTF
TRBJ1-6	NA	NA	TRBV27	TGTGCCAGCAGTCAAGGGGGACCCGGGAATTCACCCCTCCACTTT	CASSQGGPGNSPLHF
TRBJ1-6	NA	NA	TRBV2	TGTGCCAGCAACCCACAGGGTGGGAATTCACCCCTCCACTTT	CASNPQGGNSPLHF
TRBJ1-5	NA	NA	TRBV11-2	TGTGCCAGCAGCTTAGATGGACTGAATAGCAATCAGCCCCAGCATTTT	CASSLDGLNSNQPQHF
TRBJ2-1	once	TRBD1	TRBV7-7	TGTGCCAGCAGCTTAGCGACCCCCGAGGACAGGGGGTCCTCGGAGCAGTTCTTC	CASSLATPEDRGSSEQFF
TRBJ1-4	NA	TRBD1	TRBV24-1	TGTGCCACCAGTGTTGTGGATCCGACAGGGGTTTATGAAAAACTGTTTTTT	CATSVVDPTGVYEKLFF
TRBJ2-5	NA	NA	TRBV10-3	TGTGCCATAAGCGGGTCTCAAGAGACCCAGTACTTC	CAISGSQETQYF
TRBJ2-7	NA	TRBD2	TRBV27	TGTGCCAGCAGTGTCACTAGCGGCGAGCAGTACTTC	CASSVTSGEQYF
TRBJ2-3	NA	TRBD1	TRBV29-1	TGCAGCGTCGCGGCTGGGACAGGGACAGTCAGTACGCAGTATTTT	CSVAAGTGTVSTQYF
TRBJ1-5	NA	NA	TRBV2	TGTGCCAGCAGTGACCGTCGGAATCAGCCCCAGCATTTT	CASSDRRNQPQHF
TRBJ1-4	NA	TRBD1	TRBV19	TGTGCCAGTAGTATCCCCGGGACAGGCCATGAAAAACTGTTTTTT	CASSIPGTGHEKLFF
TRBJ2-1	NA	TRBD1	TRBV18	TGTGCCAGCTCACAGAACCGGGACAGGACGAATCTTGGGCAGTTCTTC	CASSQNRDRTNLGQFF
TRBJ1-2	NA	NA	TRBV11-2	TGTGCCAGCAGCTCTATTTATTACGGGGGGATCGATGGCTACACCTTC	CASSSIYYGGIDGYTF
TRBJ2-1	NA	TRBD2	TRBV5-1	TGCGCCAGCCAGACTAGCGGAACATACAATGAGCAGTTCTTC	CASQTSGTYNEQFF
TRBJ2-1	NA	NA	TRBV4-2	TGTGCCAGCAGCGAAACGGAGGGCGCTTATTACAATGAGCAGTTCTTC	CASSETEGAYYNEQFF
TRBJ2-7	NA	NA	TRBV18	TGTGCCAGCTCACCACCAGGAGCGCAGGGATACGAGCAGTACTTC	CASSPPGAQGYEQYF
TRBJ1-1	NA	TRBD1	TRBV6-5	TGTGCCAGCAGTTACGGACAGGGCACTGAAGCTTTCTTT	CASSYGQGTEAFF
TRBJ1-2	NA	TRBD1	TRBV9	TGTGCCAGCAGCGCCGGACAGGTCAACTATGGCTACACCTTC	CASSAGQVNYGYTF
TRBJ1-2	NA	NA	TRBV13	TGTGCCAGCAGATCCCAGGGCCGCCGGGGCTACACCTTC	CASRSQGRRGYTF
TRBJ2-1	NA	TRBD2	TRBV5-1	TGCGCCAGCAGCTTGGGGAGCGGGATCTCCTACAATGAGCAGTTCTTC	CASSLGSGISYNEQFF
TRBJ2-3	NA	NA	TRBV5-1	TGCGCCAGCAGCTTGGTGGCAGTCCTTAGCACAGATACGCAGTATTTT	CASSLVAVLSTDTQYF
TRBJ2-2	NA	NA	TRBV11-2	TGTGCCAGCAGCTCCCCCAGGGTGAACACCGGGGAGCTGTTTTTT	CASSSPRVNTGELFF
TRBJ2-7	NA	TRBD1	TRBV13	TGTGCCAGCAGCTTAAACAGGGGCAACGAGCAGTACTTC	CASSLNRGNEQYF
TRBJ2-6	NA	NA	TRBV6-5	TGTGCCAGCTCCCCGGGGGGGGCCAACGTCCTGACTTTC	CASSPGGANVLTF
TRBJ1-5	NA	TRBD1	TRBV28	TGTGCCAGCAGCCTGTTAGACAGGGCAAGCAATCAGCCCCAGCATTTT	CASSLLDRASNQPQHF
TRBJ2-5	NA	TRBD1	TRBV11-2	TGTGCCAGCAGCGCCGGGACAGGCCAAGAGACCCAGTACTTC	CASSAGTGQETQYF
TRBJ1-2	NA	NA	TRBV6-7	TGTGCCAGCAGCGGAGAAGCCTTC	CASSGEAF